The 10 T cell receptor beta chains given below trace back to one sample, sequenced in a study of OX40 agonist ivuxolimab in advanced cancers. Library creation used the immunoSEQ multiplex PCR assay. TCRdb provides this immuneACCESS table in a form limited to in-frame rearrangements. Some clones are lacking; in checked studies, under half of them reflect an unresolved V gene, and why the rest are absent is not known. In this sample the table shows about 53,000 clones, 65% to 85% of which occur a single time. The ten largest account for roughly 1.5% of the sample. Sequenced material: CD4+ or CD8+ T cells sorted from blood, taken in a trial of the OX40 agonist ivuxolimab. Receptors originate from an adult with an advanced solid tumor such as melanoma, head and neck, liver or kidney cancer.

The chain uses TRBV2 and TRBJ2-7, with D possibly being TRBD1 (6 bases). The V end was cut by 8 bases, the J end by 3 bases, with 8 bases between. This CDR3 comprises 11 residues. Germline assignment: CDR1 SNHLY and CDR2 FYNNEI. The CDR3, as DNA: TGTGCCAGCGGGGACATCTACGAGCAGTACTTC. Translation: CASGDIYEQYF.

The sample holds one count of this clone. The CDR3 sequence: CASSHVRAPSYNEQFF. As DNA, the CDR3 is TGCGCCAGCAGCCACGTTCGAGCCCCCTCCTACAATGAGCAGTTCTTC. The rearrangement uses TRBV4-1 and TRBJ2-1; no clear D gene. The V end was cut by 3 bases, the J end by 0 bases, with 12 bases between. CDR3 length: 16 amino acids. Germline lookup yields CDR1 MGHRA and CDR2 YSYEKL.

Turning to this clone: One end of the junction varies from germline; a read error may be responsible. The V call is TRBV7-7, the J call TRBJ2-3, with TRBD2 as a possible D gene (6 bases). The CDR3 is 14 amino acids. Germline V CDR1 and CDR2: SSHAT, FNYEAQ (reference sequence). The CDR3 sequence is CASSLGGATDTQYF. As DNA, the CDR3 is TGTGCTAGCAGCTTAGGCGGGGCCACAGATACGCAGTATTTT.

The chain uses TRBV7-2 and TRBJ1-3, with 7 bases matching TRBD1. Germline values: CDR1 SGHTA, CDR2 FQGNSA. CDR3 length: 13 amino acids. V trimming: 5 bases; J trimming: 4 bases; junction bases outside the gene matches: 2. This chain's CDR3 is CASSRDSGNTIYF. CDR3 DNA sequence: TGTGCCAGCAGCCGGGACAGCGGAAACACCATATATTTT.

There are a few counts of this clone. The CDR3, as DNA: TGTGCCAGCAGCTCCTCGGGGGGGGTCGACTATGGCTACACCTTC. Amino acids: CASSSSGGVDYGYTF. The gene calls are TRBV5-4 and TRBJ1-2, with D tentatively TRBD1 (5 bases). Germline V gives CDR1 SGHNT, CDR2 YYREEE (reference sequence). The V end lost 3 bases, the J end lost 3 bases, and 15 bases lay between the germline ends. This CDR3 has 15 amino acids.

The chain has TRBV5-6 and TRBJ1-1, with 7 bases matching TRBD1. This CDR3 is built from 14 residues. CDR1 is SGHDT and CDR2 is YYEEEE in the germline V gene. V shed 0 bases, J shed 4 bases, and the junction held 3 bases outside the gene matches. CDR3 in amino acids: CASSLGYRGTEAFF. The CDR3, as DNA: TGTGCCAGCAGCTTGGGATACAGGGGCACTGAAGCTTTCTTT.

The chain couples TRBV30 to TRBJ1-5; D ambiguous. V dropped 0 bases and J dropped 4 bases, with 13 bases sitting between them. The length of the CDR3 is 15 residues. The germline V gene has CDR1 GTSNPN and CDR2 SVGIG (reference sequence). CDR3 sequence (DNA): TGTGCCTGGAGTGTAAAAAGGGTTTCTAATCAGCCCCAGCATTTT. Translating gives CAWSVKRVSNQPQHF.

The chain employs TRBV5-1 and TRBJ1-5; the match to TRBD1 covers 8 bases. CDR3 size: 16 residues. CDR1 SGHRS and CDR2 YFSETQ come from the germline V gene. V lost 0 bases and J lost 2; bases outside the gene matches: 4. The DNA of the CDR3 is TGCGCCAGCAGCTTGGAACCGACAGGGGGCAATCAGCCCCAGCATTTT. This translates into CASSLEPTGGNQPQHF.

The chain employs TRBV6-5 and TRBJ2-7; 8 bases line up with TRBD1. Losses at the gene ends were 2 bases for V and 3 bases for J; bases not matched to a gene: 9. This CDR3 contains 16 residues. Germline V CDR1 and CDR2: MNHEY, SVGAGI. CDR3 DNA sequence: TGTGCCAGCAGTTACGCGATCACAGGGGGAGGCTACGAGCAGTACTTC. Protein product: CASSYAITGGGYEQYF.

This clone was counted a few times. The chain recombines TRBV30 with TRBJ2-7; no clear D. V lost 3 bases, J lost 7 bases, and 10 bases lay in between. There are 11 residues in the CDR3. From germline, CDR1 is GTSNPN and CDR2 SVGIG (reference sequence). The CDR3 sequence is CAWREQVEQYF. The DNA of the CDR3 is TGTGCCTGGAGAGAACAAGTAGAGCAGTACTTC.